The rows below give T cell receptor beta chains drawn from one sample of a study of identical twins. MiXCR, run by TCRdb on the 5' RACE reads, gives a single entry per CDR3 protein. The sample has 200,000 to 250,000 distinct CDR3 sequences; approximately 7% are singletons. These sequences were also reported in another study, on yellow fever vaccine responses in identical twins.

The material sequenced was memory (CD45RO+) T cells sorted from blood. These receptors were obtained from a woman aged 18-30 years in good health. CDR3s include the opening cysteine and the closing phenylalanine or tryptophan. Fields, in order: clone size, V gene, J gene, D gene, CDR3 protein, CDR3 DNA. D genes are given only for firm matches. Clone size is shown for a subset of rows, as once, few, many or a class of expanded clone.

clone_size: many
v_call: TRBV7-9
j_call: TRBJ2-3
d_call: TRBD1
cdr3_aa: CASSSRTGSSTDTQYF
cdr3_nt: TGTGCCAGCAGCTCCCGGACAGGGTCTAGCACAGATACGCAGTATTTT

clone_size: many
v_call: TRBV9
j_call: TRBJ2-3
d_call: TRBD2
cdr3_aa: CASSVASGRADTDTQYF
cdr3_nt: TGTGCCAGCAGCGTAGCCAGCGGGAGGGCCGACACAGATACGCAGTATTTT

clone_size: many
v_call: TRBV3-1
j_call: TRBJ2-5
d_call: .
cdr3_aa: CASSPGLQETQYF
cdr3_nt: TGTGCCAGCAGCCCGGGACTGCAAGAGACCCAGTACTTC

clone_size: many
v_call: TRBV12-3/TRBV12-4
j_call: TRBJ1-1
d_call: .
cdr3_aa: CASSLINRGPEAFF
cdr3_nt: TGTGCCAGCAGTTTGATTAATAGGGGCCCTGAAGCTTTCTTT

clone_size: few
v_call: TRBV7-8
j_call: TRBJ1-1
d_call: TRBD1
cdr3_aa: CASSPGGPTEAFF
cdr3_nt: TGTGCCAGCAGCCCAGGGGGACCCACTGAAGCTTTCTTT

clone_size: many
v_call: TRBV29-1
j_call: TRBJ2-3
d_call: TRBD2
cdr3_aa: CSAREVQYF
cdr3_nt: TGCAGCGCACGGGAGGTGCAGTATTTT

clone_size: .
v_call: TRBV20-1
j_call: TRBJ1-1
d_call: .
cdr3_aa: CSGPSANTEAFF
cdr3_nt: TGCAGCGGGCCGTCAGCCAACACTGAAGCTTTCTTT

clone_size: .
v_call: TRBV5-1
j_call: TRBJ2-6
d_call: .
cdr3_aa: CASKDTGANVLTF
cdr3_nt: TGCGCCAGCAAGGATACAGGGGCCAACGTCCTGACTTTC

clone_size: .
v_call: TRBV7-2
j_call: TRBJ2-1
d_call: .
cdr3_aa: CASSLVPGLYNEQFF
cdr3_nt: TGTGCCAGCAGCTTAGTGCCGGGACTCTACAATGAGCAGTTCTTC

clone_size: many
v_call: TRBV3-1
j_call: TRBJ1-1
d_call: .
cdr3_aa: CASSQTGIEAFF
cdr3_nt: TGTGCCAGCAGCCAGACAGGTATTGAAGCTTTCTTT

clone_size: few
v_call: TRBV6-6
j_call: TRBJ1-6
d_call: TRBD1
cdr3_aa: CASYRGDNSPLHF
cdr3_nt: TGTGCCAGCTACAGGGGAGATAATTCACCCCTCCACTTT

clone_size: many
v_call: TRBV25-1
j_call: TRBJ2-1
d_call: TRBD2
cdr3_aa: CASSVASGNNEQFF
cdr3_nt: TGTGCCAGCAGTGTTGCTAGCGGGAACAATGAGCAGTTCTTC

clone_size: many
v_call: TRBV10-3
j_call: TRBJ2-5
d_call: TRBD2
cdr3_aa: CAISGLAVKETQYF
cdr3_nt: TGTGCCATCAGCGGACTAGCGGTTAAAGAGACCCAGTACTTC

clone_size: few
v_call: TRBV20-1
j_call: TRBJ2-7
d_call: .
cdr3_aa: CSASPGANEQYF
cdr3_nt: TGCAGTGCTAGCCCGGGGGCCAACGAGCAGTACTTC

clone_size: .
v_call: TRBV28
j_call: TRBJ1-1
d_call: TRBD1
cdr3_aa: CASSFDRVRGAFF
cdr3_nt: TGTGCCAGCAGCTTCGACAGGGTAAGAGGAGCTTTCTTT

clone_size: .
v_call: TRBV6-1
j_call: TRBJ2-2
d_call: .
cdr3_aa: CASSAVRGANTGELFF
cdr3_nt: TGTGCCAGCAGTGCGGTCAGGGGGGCGAACACCGGGGAGCTGTTTTTT

clone_size: many
v_call: TRBV3-2
j_call: TRBJ2-1
d_call: .
cdr3_aa: CASSQDHNSAAGNNEQFF
cdr3_nt: TGTGCCAGCAGCCAAGATCATAATAGCGCGGCGGGGAACAATGAGCAGTTCTTC

clone_size: many
v_call: TRBV5-1
j_call: TRBJ1-1
d_call: .
cdr3_aa: CASSLNTEAFF
cdr3_nt: TGTGCCAGCAGCTTGAACACTGAAGCTTTCTTT

clone_size: many
v_call: TRBV28
j_call: TRBJ2-4
d_call: .
cdr3_aa: CASTEAPLSLNKNIQYF
cdr3_nt: TGTGCCAGCACTGAGGCCCCTCTGTCCCTCAACAAAAACATTCAGTACTTC

clone_size: .
v_call: TRBV2
j_call: TRBJ2-5
d_call: .
cdr3_aa: CAIRTLGDKETQYF
cdr3_nt: TGTGCCATCCGGACCCTTGGGGATAAAGAGACCCAGTACTTC

clone_size: .
v_call: TRBV5-1
j_call: TRBJ1-1
d_call: .
cdr3_aa: CASSLAGPTDGTEAFF
cdr3_nt: TGCGCCAGCAGCTTGGCCGGGCCGACAGATGGCACTGAAGCTTTCTTT

clone_size: many
v_call: TRBV15
j_call: TRBJ2-3
d_call: .
cdr3_aa: CATSRDQLSTDTQYF
cdr3_nt: TGTGCCACCAGCAGAGATCAGCTCTCCACAGATACGCAGTATTTT

clone_size: .
v_call: TRBV28
j_call: TRBJ2-7
d_call: TRBD1
cdr3_aa: CASSLVGQKLYEQYF
cdr3_nt: TGTGCCAGCAGTTTAGTGGGACAGAAACTCTACGAGCAGTACTTC

clone_size: many
v_call: TRBV14
j_call: TRBJ2-3
d_call: TRBD1
cdr3_aa: CASSQGTGMGTDTQYF
cdr3_nt: TGTGCCAGCAGCCAGGGGACAGGGATGGGCACAGATACGCAGTATTTT

clone_size: many
v_call: TRBV5-1
j_call: TRBJ2-2
d_call: TRBD1
cdr3_aa: CASSSTRTGGNTGELFF
cdr3_nt: TGCGCCAGCAGCTCGACAAGGACAGGGGGGAACACCGGGGAGCTGTTTTTT

clone_size: .
v_call: TRBV3-1
j_call: TRBJ2-1
d_call: TRBD2
cdr3_aa: CASSQTSGEPYNEQFF
cdr3_nt: TGTGCCAGCAGCCAGACTAGCGGGGAGCCCTACAATGAGCAGTTCTTC

clone_size: few
v_call: TRBV14
j_call: TRBJ2-1
d_call: TRBD2
cdr3_aa: CASSRVVLAVGEQFF
cdr3_nt: TGTGCCAGCAGCCGGGTGGTACTAGCGGTAGGGGAGCAGTTCTTC

clone_size: few
v_call: TRBV10-3
j_call: TRBJ1-1
d_call: TRBD1
cdr3_aa: CAISAGQGTEAFF
cdr3_nt: TGTGCCATCAGTGCAGGACAGGGCACTGAAGCTTTCTTT

clone_size: .
v_call: TRBV28
j_call: TRBJ2-3
d_call: .
cdr3_aa: CASSFEGGPKDTQYF
cdr3_nt: TGTGCCAGCAGTTTTGAGGGGGGGCCGAAAGATACGCAGTATTTT

clone_size: many
v_call: TRBV18
j_call: TRBJ2-1
d_call: TRBD2
cdr3_aa: CASSPPSLAGFQFF
cdr3_nt: TGTGCCAGCTCACCCCCAAGCCTAGCGGGGTTTCAGTTCTTC

clone_size: .
v_call: TRBV28
j_call: TRBJ1-5
d_call: .
cdr3_aa: CASTPEGGGAGQPQHF
cdr3_nt: TGTGCCAGCACCCCTGAGGGGGGGGGCGCGGGACAGCCCCAGCATTTT

clone_size: few
v_call: TRBV28
j_call: TRBJ1-2
d_call: .
cdr3_aa: CASRKTLGVAGYGYTF
cdr3_nt: TGTGCCAGCAGGAAAACCCTAGGGGTGGCAGGTTATGGCTACACCTTC

clone_size: many
v_call: TRBV29-1
j_call: TRBJ2-2
d_call: .
cdr3_aa: CSVPGGTGELFF
cdr3_nt: TGCAGCGTTCCCGGGGGAACCGGGGAGCTGTTTTTT

clone_size: .
v_call: TRBV1
j_call: TRBJ2-2
d_call: .
cdr3_aa: CTSSQEPDRNTGELFF
cdr3_nt: TGCACCAGCAGCCAAGAACCCGATAGGAACACCGGGGAGCTGTTTTTT

clone_size: .
v_call: TRBV3-1
j_call: TRBJ2-5
d_call: TRBD2
cdr3_aa: CASSISGVQETQYF
cdr3_nt: TGTGCCAGCAGTATTAGCGGGGTCCAAGAGACCCAGTACTTC

clone_size: .
v_call: TRBV5-1
j_call: TRBJ1-1
d_call: TRBD1
cdr3_aa: CASSFRSGGGNTEAFF
cdr3_nt: TGCGCCAGCAGCTTTCGGTCAGGGGGCGGGAACACTGAAGCTTTCTTT

clone_size: .
v_call: TRBV7-9
j_call: TRBJ2-5
d_call: .
cdr3_aa: CASSLYSQETQYF
cdr3_nt: TGTGCCAGCAGCTTATACAGCCAAGAGACCCAGTACTTC

clone_size: few
v_call: TRBV6-1
j_call: TRBJ2-2
d_call: TRBD2
cdr3_aa: CASSPIAGGTTGELFF
cdr3_nt: TGTGCCAGCAGCCCTATAGCGGGGGGGACCACCGGGGAGCTGTTTTTT

clone_size: .
v_call: TRBV12-3/TRBV12-4
j_call: TRBJ2-3
d_call: .
cdr3_aa: CASSPTSQLRDTQYF
cdr3_nt: TGTGCCAGCAGTCCCACCTCCCAATTGAGAGATACGCAGTATTTT

clone_size: .
v_call: TRBV5-1
j_call: TRBJ2-6
d_call: .
cdr3_aa: CASTSGGGHGANVLTF
cdr3_nt: TGCGCCAGCACGTCTGGGGGGGGGCACGGGGCCAACGTCCTGACTTTC

clone_size: few
v_call: TRBV6-4
j_call: TRBJ2-2
d_call: .
cdr3_aa: CASSDSIEGIHTGELFF
cdr3_nt: TGTGCCAGCAGTGACTCGATAGAGGGGATTCACACCGGGGAGCTGTTTTTT

clone_size: few
v_call: TRBV6-6
j_call: TRBJ2-2
d_call: .
cdr3_aa: CASSYQEGGELFF
cdr3_nt: TGTGCCAGCAGTTACCAGGAAGGCGGGGAGCTGTTTTTT

clone_size: few
v_call: TRBV20-1
j_call: TRBJ2-3
d_call: .
cdr3_aa: CSASRGPSTDTQYF
cdr3_nt: TGCAGTGCTAGTCGGGGTCCTAGCACAGATACGCAGTATTTT

clone_size: few
v_call: TRBV5-1
j_call: TRBJ2-1
d_call: .
cdr3_aa: CASAAGDRDNEQFF
cdr3_nt: TGCGCCAGCGCCGCTGGGGACCGTGACAATGAGCAGTTCTTC

clone_size: .
v_call: TRBV20-1
j_call: TRBJ2-5
d_call: TRBD2
cdr3_aa: CSAGLAGTQETQYF
cdr3_nt: TGCAGTGCTGGTTTAGCGGGGACACAAGAGACCCAGTACTTC

clone_size: .
v_call: TRBV7-3
j_call: TRBJ1-1
d_call: .
cdr3_aa: CASSSGLEYTEAFF
cdr3_nt: TGTGCCAGCAGCTCGGGCTTGGAGTACACTGAAGCTTTCTTT

clone_size: few
v_call: TRBV12-3/TRBV12-4
j_call: TRBJ2-1
d_call: .
cdr3_aa: CASSSGWTKEQFF
cdr3_nt: TGTGCCAGCAGTTCCGGCTGGACGAAAGAGCAGTTCTTC

clone_size: many
v_call: TRBV5-1
j_call: TRBJ2-2
d_call: TRBD1
cdr3_aa: CASSSGGQATGELFF
cdr3_nt: TGCGCCAGCAGCTCCGGAGGACAGGCCACCGGGGAGCTGTTTTTT

clone_size: .
v_call: TRBV27
j_call: TRBJ1-1
d_call: TRBD1
cdr3_aa: CASSLSTRDRGRGTEAFF
cdr3_nt: TGTGCCAGCAGTTTATCGACCCGGGACAGGGGGAGAGGCACTGAAGCTTTCTTT

clone_size: few
v_call: TRBV20-1
j_call: TRBJ2-2
d_call: TRBD1
cdr3_aa: CSARRLQGATNTGELFF
cdr3_nt: TGCAGTGCTCGCCGCCTACAGGGGGCGACGAACACCGGGGAGCTGTTTTTT

clone_size: .
v_call: TRBV6-1
j_call: TRBJ2-7
d_call: TRBD1
cdr3_aa: CASRRDRAYLSYEQYF
cdr3_nt: TGTGCCAGCCGCCGGGACAGAGCATATCTATCCTACGAGCAGTACTTC

clone_size: .
v_call: TRBV24-1
j_call: TRBJ2-7
d_call: TRBD2
cdr3_aa: CARGTGTGGSEQYF
cdr3_nt: TGTGCAAGAGGGACCGGGACGGGGGGATCCGAGCAGTACTTC

clone_size: many
v_call: TRBV7-8
j_call: TRBJ2-1
d_call: TRBD1
cdr3_aa: CASSLADRGHYNEQFF
cdr3_nt: TGTGCCAGCAGCTTAGCGGACAGGGGGCACTACAATGAGCAGTTCTTC

clone_size: few
v_call: TRBV29-1
j_call: TRBJ2-5
d_call: TRBD2
cdr3_aa: CSVRTSGETQYF
cdr3_nt: TGCAGCGTAAGGACTAGCGGGGAGACCCAGTACTTC